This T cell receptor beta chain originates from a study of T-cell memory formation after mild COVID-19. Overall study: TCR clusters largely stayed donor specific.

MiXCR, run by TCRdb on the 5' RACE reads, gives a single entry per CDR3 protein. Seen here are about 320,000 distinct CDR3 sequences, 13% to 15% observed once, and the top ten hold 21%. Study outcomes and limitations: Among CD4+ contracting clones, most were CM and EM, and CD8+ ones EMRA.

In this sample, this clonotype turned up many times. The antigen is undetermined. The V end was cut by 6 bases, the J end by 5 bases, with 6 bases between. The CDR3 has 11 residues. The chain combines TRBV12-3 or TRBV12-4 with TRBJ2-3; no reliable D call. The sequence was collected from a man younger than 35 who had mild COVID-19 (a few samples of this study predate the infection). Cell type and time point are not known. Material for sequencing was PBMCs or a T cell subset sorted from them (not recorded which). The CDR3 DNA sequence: TGTGCCAGCAGCTTTTTAGATACGCAGTATTTT. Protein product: CASSFLDTQYF.